The clone carrying this T cell receptor beta chain was seen many times. Its antigen is unidentified. The CDR3 totals 16 residues. J gave up 5 bases and V 0 bases, and 7 bases lay outside the gene matches. Germline V gene sequence: CDR1 SGHRS, CDR2 YFSETQ. The sample belongs to a study of neurological immune-mediated disorders. The study, taken as a whole, reports: TCR-beta repertoires seemed private in all groups, with no expanded CDR3 amino acid sequences shared. The highest TCR clonal expansion occurred in HTLV-1-associated myelopathy; multiple sclerosis fell below healthy controls.

From 15-18 subjects, every sequencing run obtained over 180 million TCR-beta sequences. TCRdb reprocessed the 5' RACE reads with MiXCR, giving one entry per CDR3 protein. The sample shows 65,000 to 90,000 distinct CDR3 sequences, 10% to 13% of them seen only once. Sequenced input: PBMCs. This chain connects TRBV5-1 to TRBJ2-5, with TRBD2 identical over 10 bases. This clonotype originated in a man aged 35-49 years in good health. CDR3 sequence (DNA): TGCGCCAGCAGCTTGGCTGAAAGCGGGGGGGCCGAGACCCAGTACTTC. It encodes CASSLAESGGAETQYF.